The 21 T cell receptor beta chains presented below share a single source sample, sequenced in a study of T-cell memory formation after mild COVID-19. TCRdb passed the 5' RACE reads through MiXCR, listing each CDR3 protein once. The table shows more than 200,000 distinct CDR3 sequences, with around 15% occurring only once. The source material was PBMCs or a T cell subset sorted from them (not recorded which). The source is a man aged 18 to 29 who had mild COVID-19 (a few samples of this study predate the infection). Cell type and time point are not known.

This clonotype was seen repeatedly, ten times or more. This CDR3 reads CATGDRSSYNEQFF. CDR3 nucleotide sequence: TGTGCCACCGGGGACCGCAGCTCCTACAATGAGCAGTTCTTC. The rearrangement links TRBV24-1 to TRBJ2-1, with D perhaps matching TRBD1 or TRBD2 (5 bases each). V lost 9 bases and J lost 0, with 11 bases in between. The CDR3 loop spans 14 amino acids. Germline CDR1 and CDR2: KGHDR and SFDVKD.

The V and J genes are TRBV6-2 or TRBV6-3 and TRBJ1-5; D is uncertain. Between the trimmed V and J ends, which lost 2 bases and 6 bases, there was a span of 14 bases. Germline CDR1 MNHEY, CDR2 SVGEGT. The CDR3 extends over 15 amino acids. The CDR3 is CASSYGRARSQPQHF. DNA for the CDR3: TGTGCCAGCAGTTACGGGAGGGCGCGGTCTCAGCCCCAGCATTTT.

V is TRBV6-1 and J is TRBJ2-5; TRBD1 might be the D (6 bases). The CDR3 has 13 residues. Germline values: CDR1 MNHNS, CDR2 SASEGT. Trimming shortened V by 10 bases and J by 5 bases, and 17 bases separated the two germline ends. This CDR3 is CATSRDNSETQYF. Written as DNA, the CDR3 is TGTGCCACCTCCCGGGACAATAGCGAGACCCAGTACTTC.

This clonotype was recorded at least ten times. The chain uses TRBV4-1 and TRBJ1-4, with 7 bases aligning to TRBD1. Unmatched junction bases numbered 3, after V lost 2 bases and J lost 0 bases. The length of the CDR3 is 16 residues. CDR1 is MGHRA and CDR2 is YSYEKL in the germline V gene. The CDR3 DNA follows: TGCGCCAGCAGCCAACGAACAGGGGCAACTAATGAAAAACTGTTTTTT. This codes for CASSQRTGATNEKLFF.

This clonotype was seen only a few times. This chain connects TRBV5-1 to TRBJ1-1, with D unresolved. Germline CDR1 and CDR2: SGHRS and YFSETQ. The CDR3 has 13 residues. The V end was cut by 0 bases, the J end by 5 bases, with 8 bases between. CDR3 loop: CASSLAPGTEAFF. In nucleotides, the CDR3 is TGCGCCAGCAGCTTGGCGCCCGGGACTGAAGCTTTCTTT.

This clonotype was seen only a few times. The chain combines TRBV12-3 or TRBV12-4 with TRBJ1-1; 9 bases fit TRBD1. The CDR3 totals 14 residues. V trimming: 4 bases; J trimming: 3 bases; junction bases outside the gene matches: 3. CDR3 protein: CASSWDRADTEAFF. The CDR3 bases are TGTGCCAGCAGTTGGGACAGGGCGGACACTGAAGCTTTCTTT.

The V gene is TRBV6-1, the J gene TRBJ2-3; maybe TRBD2 (5 bases). Trimming pared 3 bases from V and 1 base from J, leaving 11 bases between. The CDR3 sequence is 15 residues long. Looked up from germline, CDR1 is MNHNS and CDR2 is SASEGT. The CDR3 sequence is CASSESGIRTDTQYF. CDR3 in DNA: TGTGCCAGCAGTGAGTCGGGGATCCGCACAGATACGCAGTATTTT.

This clonotype was picked up many times. This chain joins TRBV5-6 and TRBJ2-3; TRBD1 matches 9 bases. This CDR3 contains 14 residues. The germline V gene has CDR1 SGHDT and CDR2 YYEEEE. J gave up 5 bases and V 3 bases, and 4 bases lay outside the gene matches. In DNA form, the CDR3 reads TGTGCCAGCAGCTGGGGACAGGGTAAAGATACGCAGTATTTT. Protein sequence: CASSWGQGKDTQYF.

The gene calls are TRBV7-2 and TRBJ1-5; D unclear. The germline V gene has CDR1 SGHTA and CDR2 FQGNSA. Trimming took 5 bases from V and 3 from J, leaving 8 bases between them. CDR3 size: 13 residues. The CDR3 here is CASSDGPNQPQHF. The CDR3 DNA sequence: TGTGCCAGCAGCGACGGACCCAATCAGCCCCAGCATTTT.

This clonotype was seen at least ten times. The chain uses TRBV5-1 and TRBJ2-3, with D unresolved. V gave up 5 bases and J gave up 0 bases, with 4 bases separating them. This CDR3 has 12 residues. Germline V gene data show CDR1 as SGHRS and CDR2 as YFSETQ. This CDR3 is CASRDSTDTQYF. As DNA, the CDR3 is TGCGCCAGCAGGGACAGCACAGATACGCAGTATTTT.

The rearrangement uses TRBV19 and TRBJ1-2; 7 nucleotides align to TRBD1. Germline values: CDR1 LNHDA, CDR2 SQIVND (reference sequence). The CDR3 is made up of 14 amino acids. V shed 8 bases and J 6 bases; nucleotides not matched to a gene: 12. The CDR3 DNA sequence: TGTGCCAGTCGGAGACAGGGAGGGAACGATGGCTACACCTTC. Translated: CASRRQGGNDGYTF.

The V gene is TRBV3-1, the J gene TRBJ2-3; D could derive from TRBD1 or TRBD2 (6 bases each). V lost 2 bases and J 4 bases, leaving 16 bases between the germline ends. Per germline, CDR1 LGHDT and CDR2 YNNKEL (reference sequence). This CDR3 is 16 amino acids long. The CDR3 region is CASSQFGRGPSDTQYF. CDR3 in DNA: TGTGCCAGCAGCCAATTCGGTCGGGGGCCTTCAGATACGCAGTATTTT.

The CDR3 DNA follows: TGTGCCAGCAGTTACGCCCGGGGGTCGGGTGAAAAACTGTTTTTT. It translates to CASSYARGSGEKLFF. The chain carries TRBV6-6 and TRBJ1-4; the D gene is possibly TRBD1 (5 bases). Germline values: CDR1 MNHNY, CDR2 SVGAGI (reference sequence). Between the trimmed V and J ends, which lost 2 bases and 7 bases, there was a span of 14 bases. The CDR3 length is 15 residues.

This clonotype was detected many times. The rearrangement uses TRBV12-3 or TRBV12-4 and TRBJ2-1; no firm D call. This CDR3 has 14 residues. Trimming shortened V by 3 bases and J by 7 bases, and 13 bases separated the two germline ends. CDR3 coding DNA: TGTGCCAGCAGTTTTGCCCACTTTCCGAATGAGCAGTTCTTC. Protein product: CASSFAHFPNEQFF.

The chain carries TRBV5-1 and TRBJ2-3, with 9 bases matching TRBD2. CDR1 SGHRS and CDR2 YFSETQ come from the germline V gene. The CDR3 loop spans 18 amino acids. With V trimmed by 2 bases and J by 2 bases, 12 bases remained unmatched. CDR3 region: CASSLNTFLAGYTDTQYF. The CDR3 DNA follows: TGCGCCAGCAGCTTAAACACATTTCTAGCGGGGTACACAGATACGCAGTATTTT.

The chain recombines TRBV2 with TRBJ1-1, with D possibly being TRBD1 (6 bases). The CDR3 spans 13 residues. Germline loops: CDR1 SNHLY, CDR2 FYNNEI. V gave up 7 bases and J gave up 2 bases, with 11 bases separating them. The CDR3 sequence is CASIRTANTEAFF. CDR3 bases: TGTGCCAGCATCCGGACAGCCAACACTGAAGCTTTCTTT.

This clonotype was seen more than once but under ten times. This sequence joins TRBV7-2 and TRBJ2-7, with 7 bases identical to TRBD1. From germline, CDR1 is SGHTA and CDR2 FQGNSA. Trimming at V came to 0 bases and at J to 3 bases, leaving 5 bases not matched to a gene. The CDR3 is made up of 15 amino acids. CDR3 amino acids: CASSLAAGTDYEQYF. In nucleotides, the CDR3 is TGTGCCAGCAGCTTAGCGGCCGGGACAGACTACGAGCAGTACTTC.

V usage is TRBV7-3 and J usage is TRBJ2-3; D might be TRBD1 (6 bases). The CDR3 is made up of 13 amino acids. The germline V gene has CDR1 SGHTA and CDR2 FQGTGA. Trimming removed 0 bases from V and 6 bases from J, with 7 bases in between. The CDR3 nucleotides read TGTGCCAGCAGCTTAACTAGGGGGGATACGCAGTATTTT. As protein: CASSLTRGDTQYF.

V and J are TRBV11-2 and TRBJ2-3; 9 bases are shared with TRBD2. CDR3 length: 15 amino acids. The V and J ends lost 2 bases and 6 bases, in that order; junction bases with no gene match: 6. Germline V gene lookup returns CDR1 SGHAT and CDR2 FQNNGV. The chain's CDR3 is CASSLLAGFADTQYF. CDR3 bases: TGTGCCAGCAGCTTACTAGCGGGGTTTGCCGATACGCAGTATTTT.

The chain has TRBV7-9 and TRBJ2-1; a weak D match, TRBD1 (6 bases). The ends were cut back, 5 bases at V and 10 bases at J, with 12 bases in the middle. The germline V gene encodes CDR1 SEHNR and CDR2 FQNEAQ (reference sequence). This CDR3 comprises 12 residues. As DNA, the CDR3 is TGTGCCAGCAGCGAAACAGGGAAGGAGCAGTTCTTC. Translating it yields CASSETGKEQFF. Together with reference TRBV7-9 and TRBJ2-1, the CDR3 gives the full variable domain: DTGVSQNPRHKITKRGQNVTFRCDPISEHNRLYWYRQTLGQGPEFLTYFQNEAQLEKSRLLSDRFSAERPKGSFSTLEIQRTEQGDSAMYLCASSETGKEQFFGPGTRLTVL.

Only a few counts were recorded for this clonotype. The CDR3 reads CASSSRGGRSTEAFF. CDR3 DNA: TGTGCCAGCAGCTCGAGGGGGGGCCGGAGCACTGAAGCTTTCTTT. The chain couples TRBV5-6 to TRBJ1-1; the D gene is possibly TRBD1 (6 bases). Germline-derived CDR1 and CDR2 are SGHDT and YYEEEE. Trimming shortened V by 3 bases and J by 4 bases, and 16 bases separated the two germline ends. The CDR3 has 15 amino acids.